A single sample gave rise to the 18 T cell receptor beta chains below, sequenced in a study of Graves' ophthalmopathy and Graves' hyperthyroidism. RNA transcripts yielded amplified TCR beta CDR3 regions. The first-round RT-PCR employed HTBI primers together with the Qiagen OneStep RT-PCR kit. A multiplex PCR was then performed as the second round. Each CDR3 protein gets one entry after TCRdb re-called the multiplex PCR reads with MiXCR. This table holds about 620,000 distinct CDR3 sequences, about 20% found once. The sequenced material came from peripheral blood. These TCRs come from a woman in her late teens or twenties with stable Graves' hyperthyroidism. Some clones in this sample may be carry-over from other donors' samples.

This clonotype was observed at least ten times. This chain links TRBV6-1 with TRBJ1-2; 11 nucleotides line up with TRBD1. Germline CDR1 is MNHNS and CDR2 is SASEGT. The trim removed 7 bases at V and 8 bases at J, leaving 9 bases unmatched. The CDR3 has 14 amino acids. Written as DNA, the CDR3 is TGTGCCAGCACCATCGGACAGGGGGCTCGGGGCTACACCTTC. It encodes CASTIGQGARGYTF.

This clonotype was seen more than once but under ten times. The J gene is TRBJ1-4, the V gene TRBV5-1; TRBD1 agrees at 7 bases. CDR3 length: 14 amino acids. From germline, CDR1 is SGHRS and CDR2 YFSETQ. The ends lost 2 bases at V and 8 bases at J; junction bases unmatched: 6. CDR3 bases: TGCGCCAGCAGCTTTGACAGGGCGGGCGAAAAACTGTTTTTT. Translation: CASSFDRAGEKLFF.

In this sample, this clonotype turned up many times. The chain recombines TRBV12-1 with TRBJ1-2. TRBV12-1 is marked as a pseudogene. CDR3 size: 10 residues. This chain's CDR3 is CASSFPGYTF. The CDR3 DNA is TGTGCCAGCAGCTTTCCAGGCTACACCTTC.

This clonotype was recorded once. This chain connects TRBV6-4 to TRBJ1-1; TRBD1 is a possible D gene (6 bases). Germline V gene lookup returns CDR1 MRHNA and CDR2 SNTAGT. V was clipped by 10 bases and J by 5 bases, with 17 bases between them. The CDR3 length is 13 residues. The CDR3 protein is CATEGGQETEAFF. The CDR3 nucleotides are TGTGCCACCGAAGGGGGGCAGGAGACTGAAGCTTTCTTT.

V is TRBV6-2 or TRBV6-3 and J is TRBJ1-1, with 7 positions matching TRBD1. Germline V gene sequence: CDR1 MNHEY, CDR2 SVGEGT. With 2 bases clipped from V and 4 bases from J, the junction kept 7 bases outside the gene matches. The CDR3 extends over 15 amino acids. CDR3 region: CASSYKGAGSTEAFF. The CDR3 DNA is TGTGCCAGCAGTTACAAGGGGGCTGGAAGCACTGAAGCTTTCTTT.

This clonotype was seen many times. This chain uses TRBV6-1 with TRBJ1-3; TRBD1 aligns across 7 bases. The CDR3 consists of 14 residues. With V trimmed by 7 bases and J by 3 bases, 6 bases remained unmatched. Germline CDR1 and CDR2: MNHNS and SASEGT. CDR3 in DNA: TGTGCCAGCAAAAACCCAGGGGGTGGAAACACCATATATTTT. It specifies CASKNPGGGNTIYF.

The rearrangement joins TRBV30 to TRBJ1-6; tentative D call: TRBD1 (5 bases). V dropped 3 bases and J dropped 5 bases, with 5 bases sitting between them. This CDR3 has 12 amino acids. The germline V gene encodes CDR1 GTSNPN and CDR2 SVGIG (reference sequence). CDR3 nucleotide sequence: TGTGCCTGGAGCAGGGATAATTCACCCCTCCACTTT. Translated, it gives CAWSRDNSPLHF.

The CDR3 DNA sequence: TGTGCCAGCAGAGGGACAGAGTATGGCTACACCTTC. This codes for CASRGTEYGYTF. The chain links TRBV12-3 or TRBV12-4 to TRBJ1-2; 7 bases map to TRBD1. This CDR3 region has 12 residues. The ends lost 6 bases at V and 5 bases at J; junction bases unmatched: 3.

About this clonotype itself: A single base separates this from a much larger clone, so it may be a read error. The chain combines TRBV3-1 with TRBJ1-1; 8 positions match TRBD1. The V gene's germline CDR1 is LGHDT and CDR2 YNNKEL (reference sequence). This CDR3 spans 14 amino acids. CDR3 region: CASSQVTGGNEACF. The CDR3 region has the DNA TGTGCCAGCAGCCAAGTTACAGGGGGTAATGAAGCTTGCTTT.

This clonotype was recorded many times. The chain combines TRBV20-1 with TRBJ1-3; the D gene is possibly TRBD1 (6 bases). CDR1 and CDR2 from the germline V gene are DFQATT and SNEGSKA (reference sequence). Trimming left V 2 bases short and J 2 bases short, with 13 bases between. The CDR3 runs to 15 residues. The CDR3 spells CSARIQGKAGNTIYF. CDR3 sequence (DNA): TGCAGTGCTAGAATTCAGGGGAAGGCTGGAAACACCATATATTTT.

The rearrangement joins TRBV28 to TRBJ2-7, with 7 bases lining up with TRBD1. V dropped 6 bases and J dropped 0; count of bases not matched to a gene: 11. Germline CDR1 is MDHEN and CDR2 is SYDVKM. This CDR3 has 16 amino acids. CDR3 nucleotides: TGTGCCAGCAGCGACACTCCGGGACAGAGCTCCTACGAGCAGTACTTC. Encoded protein: CASSDTPGQSSYEQYF.

The chain couples TRBV7-2 to TRBJ1-1, with D uncertain. The germline V and J ends were trimmed by 6 bases and 7 bases, with 12 bases remaining between them. Germline V CDR1 and CDR2: SGHTA, FQGNSA. The CDR3 has 12 amino acids. CDR3 sequence reads: CASSSYSGEAFF. The CDR3 DNA reads as TGTGCCAGCAGTTCCTACTCGGGTGAAGCTTTCTTT.

The V gene is TRBV9, the J gene TRBJ2-2; D gene ambiguous. The CDR3 sequence is 14 residues long. CDR1 is SGDLS and CDR2 is YYNGEE in the germline V gene. V was clipped by 4 bases and J by 5 bases, with 12 bases between them. The CDR3 bases are TGTGCCAGCAGCCTTCAGCGAGGTACCGGGGAGCTGTTTTTT. Its protein product is CASSLQRGTGELFF.

This clonotype was detected many times. J is TRBJ1-5 and V is TRBV20-1; no firm D call. V lost 0 bases and J lost 3, with 6 bases in between. CDR1 and CDR2 (germline): DFQATT, SNEGSKA (reference sequence). The CDR3 is made up of 13 amino acids. The CDR3 coding sequence is TGCAGTGCTAGAGAGGCCCTCAATCAGCCCCAGCATTTT. Encoded protein: CSAREALNQPQHF.

The chain recombines TRBV7-6 with TRBJ1-5; a possible D gene is TRBD1 (5 bases). Trimming pared 5 bases from V and 4 bases from J, leaving 15 bases between. CDR3 length: 15 residues. Germline V gene sequence: CDR1 SGHVS, CDR2 FNYEAQ. CDR3 residues: CASSLGFGQNQPQHF. CDR3 nucleotides: TGTGCCAGCAGCCTAGGTTTTGGACAAAATCAGCCCCAGCATTTT.

This clonotype was seen many times. The rearrangement uses TRBV7-9 and TRBJ2-7, with a tentative D call TRBD1 (5 bases). Per the germline V gene, CDR1 is SEHNR and CDR2 is FQNEAQ (reference sequence). Trimming took off 3 bases at V and 0 bases at J, with 12 bases between the two ends. This CDR3 spans 15 amino acids. CDR3: CASSLGRLLSYEQYF. CDR3 nucleotides: TGTGCCAGCAGCTTGGGGCGGCTACTCTCCTACGAGCAGTACTTC.

The J gene is TRBJ1-6, the V gene TRBV2; D remains ambiguous. Trimming cost V 2 bases and J 3 bases, with 11 bases left between them. The V gene's germline CDR1 is SNHLY and CDR2 FYNNEI. CDR3 size: 16 residues. CDR3 in DNA: TGTGCCAGCAGTGAAAGGCCTGTTATCTATAATTCACCCCTCCACTTT. Translating gives CASSERPVIYNSPLHF. The complete variable domain, with remaining parts taken from reference TRBV2 and TRBJ1-6, reads EPEVTQTPSHQVTQMGQEVILRCVPISNHLYFYWYRQILGQKVEFLVSFYNNEISEKSEIFDDQFSVERPDGSNFTLKIRSTKLEDSAMYFCASSERPVIYNSPLHFGNGTRLTVT.

This clonotype was counted at least ten times. V usage is TRBV6-5 and J usage is TRBJ1-2; D gene ambiguous. CDR3 size: 13 residues. V gave up 1 base and J gave up 7 bases, with 10 bases separating them. Germline V gene lookup returns CDR1 MNHEY and CDR2 SVGAGI. The CDR3 reads CASSYWVSSGYTF. The CDR3 DNA is TGTGCCAGCAGTTACTGGGTGTCTTCTGGCTACACCTTC.